One sample yielded the 24 T cell receptor beta chains listed below, sequenced in a study of pediatric ulcerative colitis. Using immunoSEQ multiplex PCR, the repertoire was profiled, and TCRdb retains in-frame clones only, with some absent. The sample lists around 64,000 clones, around 80% seen once, with 5.2% in the top ten. Sequences were obtained from blood. The source is a boy under 18 with moderate ulcerative colitis.

Turning to this clone: An end of the junction does not agree with germline; a read error may underlie this. V usage is TRBV10-2 and J usage is TRBJ2-7; D may be TRBD1 (6 bases). This CDR3 contains 13 residues. The germline V gene encodes CDR1 WSHSY and CDR2 SAAADI. DNA of the CDR3: TGCGCTAGCAGGGGAACGGGGATCTACGAGCAGTACTTC. Its protein product is CASRGTGIYEQYF.

The chain carries TRBV12-5 and TRBJ2-7; TRBD2 might be the D (7 bases). CDR3 length equals 16 residues. Germline CDR1 reads LGHNT; CDR2 reads FRNRAP. With 5 bases removed from V and 2 bases from J, the gap between germline ends came to 19 bases. The CDR3 bases are TGTGCTAGTGGTCTGGCGGGGGCGGGCAGGACCTACGAGCAGTACTTC. It specifies CASGLAGAGRTYEQYF.

The CDR3 protein is CASSSDRDTEAFF. The CDR3, as DNA: TGCGCCAGCAGCTCCGACAGGGACACTGAAGCTTTCTTT. V usage is TRBV5-1 and J usage is TRBJ1-1; 7 nucleotides match TRBD1. CDR3 length equals 13 residues. The J segment lost 3 bases and the V segment lost 3 bases, leaving 2 bases of the junction unmatched. Germline assignment: CDR1 SGHRS and CDR2 YFSETQ.

V usage is TRBV5-1 and J usage is TRBJ2-5, with D tentatively TRBD1 (6 bases). Germline CDR1 reads SGHRS; CDR2 reads YFSETQ. The V and J ends lost 0 bases and 1 base respectively, with 10 bases between them. The CDR3 has 15 amino acids. The CDR3 DNA sequence: TGCGCCAGCAGCTTGGGGACAGCTTTCCAAGAGACCCAGTACTTC. It specifies CASSLGTAFQETQYF.

The chain recombines TRBV28 with TRBJ1-3, with D perhaps TRBD1 (5 bases). Germline V gene data show CDR1 as MDHEN and CDR2 as SYDVKM. Trimming removed 5 bases from V and 2 bases from J, with 19 bases in between. The CDR3 contains 17 residues. CDR3 region: CASSPWTTKNAGNTIYF. The CDR3 DNA sequence: TGTGCCAGCAGTCCCTGGACAACCAAGAATGCTGGAAACACCATATATTTT. The full variable domain, rest sourced from reference TRBV28 and TRBJ1-3, is DVKVTQSSRYLVKRTGEKVFLECVQDMDHENMFWYRQDPGLGLRLIYFSYDVKMKEKGDIPEGYSVSREKKERFSLILESASTNQTSMYLCASSPWTTKNAGNTIYFGEGSWLTVV.

V is TRBV5-6 and J is TRBJ2-2; 11 nucleotides agree with TRBD2. Germline V gene lookup returns CDR1 SGHDT and CDR2 YYEEEE. Trimming took 4 bases from V and 3 from J; bases not matched to a gene: 2. CDR3 size: 15 residues. The CDR3 here is CASSPGLADTGELFF. The CDR3 DNA reads as TGTGCCAGCAGCCCGGGACTAGCGGACACCGGGGAGCTGTTTTTT. Filled out from reference TRBV5-6 and TRBJ2-2, the complete variable domain reads DAGVTQSPTHLIKTRGQQVTLRCSPKSGHDTVSWYQQALGQGPQFIFQYYEEEERQRGNFPDRFSGHQFPNYSSELNVNALLLGDSALYLCASSPGLADTGELFFGEGSRLTVL.

The chain links TRBV19 to TRBJ1-5, with 9 bases fitting TRBD1. CDR3 length: 20 residues. V trimming: 5 bases; J trimming: 3 bases; junction bases outside the gene matches: 20. Germline V gene lookup returns CDR1 LNHDA and CDR2 SQIVND (reference sequence). The CDR3 loop reads CASSPRLGQGKFGINQPQHF. The CDR3 bases are TGTGCCAGTAGTCCCCGCTTGGGACAGGGAAAGTTTGGCATCAATCAGCCCCAGCATTTT.

This clone appeared once. V gene TRBV6-5 combines with J gene TRBJ1-5; D gene ambiguous. CDR1 is MNHEY and CDR2 is SVGAGI in the germline V gene. The CDR3 is 13 residues long. Trimming stripped 2 bases from V and 4 bases from J, with 6 bases between. The CDR3 DNA is TGTGCCAGCAGTTACCGGGTTAATCAGCCCCAGCATTTT. This translates into CASSYRVNQPQHF.

J is TRBJ2-7 and V is TRBV2, with 8 bases lining up with TRBD1. Trimming at V came to 5 bases and at J to 3 bases, leaving 3 bases not matched to a gene. The CDR3 runs to 13 residues. CDR1 is SNHLY, CDR2 FYNNEI, per germline. Here the CDR3 reads CASSRDRIYEQYF. DNA for the CDR3: TGTGCCAGCAGTCGGGACAGGATCTACGAGCAGTACTTC. Supplemented by reference TRBV2 and TRBJ2-7, the full variable domain reads EPEVTQTPSHQVTQMGQEVILRCVPISNHLYFYWYRQILGQKVEFLVSFYNNEISEKSEIFDDQFSVERPDGSNFTLKIRSTKLEDSAMYFCASSRDRIYEQYFGPGTRLTVT.

This clone was counted a single time. The gene calls are TRBV7-9 and TRBJ1-2; D ambiguous. This CDR3 region has 13 residues. CDR1 is SEHNR and CDR2 is FQNEAQ in the germline V gene (reference sequence). V lost 5 bases and J 8 bases, leaving 15 bases between the germline ends. CDR3 bases: TGTGCCAGCAGCCTAGTAGGCAGTTTGGGCTACACCTTC. Its protein is CASSLVGSLGYTF.

The chain recombines TRBV5-4 with TRBJ1-4; D unclear. The CDR3 is 14 amino acids. The V and J ends lost 1 base and 5 bases respectively, with 9 bases between them. CDR1 and CDR2 (germline): SGHNT, YYREEE (reference sequence). For the CDR3, the DNA is TGTGCCAGCAGCTTGATAGAACAGAATGAAAAACTGTTTTTT. Protein product: CASSLIEQNEKLFF.

This chain links TRBV14 with TRBJ2-7, with TRBD2 identical over 7 bases. V dropped 3 bases and J dropped 2; count of bases not matched to a gene: 7. Germline V gene data show CDR1 as SGHDN and CDR2 as FVKESK. There are 15 residues in the CDR3. The CDR3 nucleotides read TGTGCCAGCAGCCAGGCTTTAGCGGGCCCCTACGAGCAGTACTTC. Protein sequence: CASSQALAGPYEQYF.

The chain employs TRBV6-5 and TRBJ2-7; D perhaps matches TRBD2 (6 bases). Germline V gene data show CDR1 as MNHEY and CDR2 as SVGAGI. Deletions cut 7 bases from V and 0 bases from J, with 16 bases between. There are 15 residues in the CDR3. The CDR3 DNA reads TGTGCCAGCAACGTAGCGGCCGGGGGCTCCTACGAGCAGTACTTC. Its protein product is CASNVAAGGSYEQYF.

The chain is built from TRBV5-1 and TRBJ2-7; the D is unclear. The CDR3 spans 15 residues. Germline CDR1 reads SGHRS; CDR2 reads YFSETQ. V lost 0 bases and J lost 2, with 12 bases in between. CDR3 sequence (DNA): TGCGCCAGCAGCTTGGCCTCGGCCAGGACCTACGAGCAGTACTTC. The encoded protein is CASSLASARTYEQYF.

This rearrangement joins TRBV6-5 to TRBJ1-1; D perhaps matches TRBD1 (6 bases). Trimming shortened V by 6 bases and J by 0 bases, and 14 bases separated the two germline ends. Germline V gene lookup returns CDR1 MNHEY and CDR2 SVGAGI. The CDR3 has 15 residues. In DNA form, the CDR3 reads TGTGCCAGCAGAAGCAGGGGAAACATGAACACTGAAGCTTTCTTT. Its protein is CASRSRGNMNTEAFF.

V gene TRBV29-1 combines with J gene TRBJ1-5, with a weak D call TRBD1 (5 bases). V shed 8 bases and J shed 9 bases, with 17 bases lying between them. The CDR3 length is 12 residues. Germline CDR1 reads SQVTM; CDR2 reads ANQGSEA. CDR3 bases: TGCAGCCCGGCGGGGGGTAGCCCGCCCCAGCATTTT. Translation: CSPAGGSPPQHF.

The chain carries TRBV19 and TRBJ1-4, with a tentative D call TRBD1 (5 bases). Germline V gene lookup returns CDR1 LNHDA and CDR2 SQIVND (reference sequence). This CDR3 spans 14 amino acids. Deletions cut 3 bases from V and 11 bases from J, with 16 bases between. The CDR3 protein is CASSITELGGKLFF. CDR3 in DNA: TGTGCCAGTAGTATTACAGAACTTGGGGGGAAACTGTTTTTT.

The chain uses TRBV7-9 and TRBJ2-1; D is undetermined. CDR3 length equals 11 residues. Between the trimmed V and J ends, which lost 5 bases and 8 bases, there was a span of 7 bases. In germline, CDR1 is SEHNR, CDR2 FQNEAQ (reference sequence). The chain's CDR3 is CASSPADEQFF. CDR3 nucleotide sequence: TGTGCCAGCAGCCCGGCGGATGAGCAGTTCTTC.

The chain recombines TRBV29-1 with TRBJ1-1, with D tentatively TRBD1 (6 bases). CDR3 length equals 13 residues. Germline CDR1 is SQVTM and CDR2 is ANQGSEA. V was pared by 6 bases and J by 4 bases, with 15 bases between. In DNA form, the CDR3 reads TGCAGCGTGGTTTGGGGGGCCTTCACTGAAGCTTTCTTT. This gives the protein CSVVWGAFTEAFF.

The rearrangement links TRBV6-1 to TRBJ1-2; D is perhaps TRBD1 (5 bases). CDR1 is MNHNS and CDR2 is SASEGT in the germline V gene. Trimming removed 2 bases at V and 8 bases at J, with 12 bases between. The CDR3 runs to 13 residues. The CDR3 region is CASSENEGWGYTF. Here the CDR3 DNA reads TGTGCCAGCAGTGAAAATGAGGGGTGGGGCTACACCTTC.

The genes are TRBV7-6 and TRBJ1-1; D perhaps matches TRBD1 (6 bases). CDR1 is SGHVS, CDR2 FNYEAQ, per germline. Trimming took off 1 base at V and 3 bases at J, with 15 bases between the two ends. The CDR3 covers 16 residues. Here the CDR3 DNA reads TGTGCCAGCAGCTTAGAAGCAGGGGTTGTGGACACTGAAGCTTTCTTT. Protein sequence: CASSLEAGVVDTEAFF.

The chain is built from TRBV5-4 and TRBJ2-7, with 8 positions matching TRBD2. Germline V CDR1 and CDR2: SGHNT, YYREEE (reference sequence). V gave up 0 bases and J gave up 2 bases; unmatched junction bases: 13. The CDR3 is 18 residues long. CDR3 in DNA: TGTGCCAGCAGCTTGGGACTCCAAGCGGGAGAGATTCCCTACGAGCAGTACTTC. This sequence encodes CASSLGLQAGEIPYEQYF.

In its sample, this clone was seen a few times. The chain employs TRBV9 and TRBJ1-6; the D gene is possibly TRBD1 (6 bases). The V gene's germline CDR1 is SGDLS and CDR2 YYNGEE. The CDR3 is 14 amino acids. The germline V and J ends were trimmed by 7 bases and 5 bases, with 13 bases remaining between them. The CDR3 coding sequence is TGTGCCAGCTGCCGGGACACAGATAATTCACCCCTCCACTTT. It specifies CASCRDTDNSPLHF.

The chain recombines TRBV10-3 with TRBJ1-5, with a tentative D call TRBD1 (5 bases). The CDR3 sequence is 16 residues long. CDR1 is ENHRY and CDR2 is SYGVKD in the germline V gene. Trimming took off 0 bases at V and 0 bases at J, with 9 bases between the two ends. The CDR3 DNA follows: TGTGCCATCAGTGAGTCCACCCAGGGTAGCAATCAGCCCCAGCATTTT. Translated, it gives CAISESTQGSNQPQHF.